This T cell receptor (beta chain) was sequenced for a study of cytomegalovirus exposure and HLA in healthy donors. Points from the study as a whole: In vitro checks showed that a few CMV-associated chains really do target CMV antigens. As was reported, the classifier diagnosed cytomegalovirus status with high specificity and sensitivity. First-cohort TCR clusters tended to co-occur in the 90 to 150 validation repertoires, a later analysis found.

Profiling relied on immunoSEQ multiplex PCR, and the TCRdb table lists in-frame clones only, not all of them. Here the sample spans roughly 120,000 clones, more than 70% being singletons. Germline CDR1 and CDR2: GTSNPN and SVGIG (reference sequence). Trimming at V came to 3 bases and at J to 13 bases, leaving 6 bases not matched to a gene. The CDR3 is made up of 12 amino acids. Note on this clone: The antigen is not known.

The V and J genes are TRBV30 and TRBJ2-4, with TRBD1 matching 10 bases. The sequenced material came from PBMCs. This clonotype was sampled from a woman between 18 and 29 years old in good health and CMV-seronegative. CDR3 region: CAWSGDRGLQYF. CDR3 nucleotides: TGTGCCTGGAGCGGGGACAGGGGATTACAGTACTTC.